Listed below are T cell receptor beta chains from one sample, sequenced in a study of T cell responses to AZD1222 COVID-19 vaccine. Data came from immunoSEQ multiplex PCR; TCRdb stores just in-frame clones and leaves some out. The table lists about 99,000 clones, about 93% of them singletons. The input for sequencing was peripheral blood, taken on day 0 of AZD1222 vaccination. The receptor set was obtained from an adult in good health. CDR3s include the opening cysteine and the closing phenylalanine or tryptophan. A D gene is named only where the DNA matches it firmly. Size values are once, few and many counts, or a class for expanded clones, and some rows have none.

>TRBV7-2|-|TRBD2|TRBJ2-5
CASSRLAAFRQTQYF
TGTGCCAGCAGCAGACTAGCGGCCTTTCGTCAGACCCAGTACTTC
>TRBV10-2|-|-|TRBJ1-3
CASSGGGVEKNTIYF
TGCGCCAGCAGTGGGGGGGGCGTTGAGAAGAACACCATATATTTT
>TRBV7-9|-|-|TRBJ2-2
CASSFGGVNTGELFF
TGTGCCAGCAGCTTCGGTGGGGTGAACACCGGGGAGCTGTTTTTT
>TRBV28|-|TRBD1|TRBJ2-7
CASSPHSGTGPSYEQYF
TGTGCCAGCAGTCCTCACTCCGGGACAGGGCCCTCCTACGAGCAGTACTTC
>TRBV6-6|once|-|TRBJ2-4
CASRQPGTDLKNIQYF
TGTGCCAGCAGGCAGCCCGGGACGGACCTCAAAAACATTCAGTACTTC
>TRBV14|-|-|TRBJ2-1
CASSQANGGQQFF
TGTGCCAGCAGCCAAGCCAACGGCGGACAGCAGTTCTTC
>TRBV11-2|-|-|TRBJ2-1
CASRATSLTYNEQFF
TGTGCCAGCAGGGCTACTAGCCTAACCTACAATGAGCAGTTCTTC
>TRBV18|-|-|TRBJ2-7
CASSPPSGRSEQYF
TGTGCCAGCTCACCACCTTCGGGAAGAAGCGAGCAGTACTTC
>TRBV19|-|-|TRBJ1-1
CATQKNTEAFF
TGTGCCACCCAGAAAAACACTGAAGCTTTCTTT
>TRBV19|-|-|TRBJ2-4
CASSTGLKNIQYF
TGTGCCAGTAGTACCGGGCTGAAAAACATTCAGTACTTC
>TRBV10-1|-|-|TRBJ1-6
CASRSAGASNNSPLHF
TGCGCCAGCCGTTCAGCCGGGGCCTCAAATAATTCACCCCTCCACTTT
>TRBV5-1|-|-|TRBJ2-3
CASSLAEPTDTQYF
TGCGCCAGCAGCTTAGCGGAGCCCACAGATACGCAGTATTTT
>TRBV20-1|few|TRBD2|TRBJ2-7
CSASPGLAGVFSYEQYF
TGCAGTGCCAGTCCGGGACTAGCGGGAGTTTTTTCCTACGAGCAGTACTTC
>TRBV19|-|-|TRBJ1-5
CASKGKVNQPQHF
TGTGCCAGTAAGGGTAAAGTCAATCAGCCCCAGCATTTT
>TRBV27|-|-|TRBJ2-1
CASGSYNEQFF
TGTGCTAGCGGTTCCTACAATGAGCAGTTCTTC
>TRBV19|-|TRBD2|TRBJ2-3
CASTPLAGRTDTQYF
TGTGCCAGTACCCCCCTAGCGGGACGCACAGATACGCAGTATTTT
>TRBV19|-|-|TRBJ1-5
CASSFRSGSNQPQHF
TGTGCCAGTAGTTTTAGGTCGGGAAGCAATCAGCCCCAGCATTTT
>TRBV5-6|-|-|TRBJ1-2
CASRYDGSGYGYTF
TGTGCCAGCAGGTACGACGGTTCCGGCTATGGCTACACCTTC
>TRBV27|-|TRBD1|TRBJ1-6
CASRSGTGTFFYNSPLHF
TGTGCCAGCAGGTCAGGGACAGGGACCTTTTTCTATAATTCACCCCTCCACTTT
>TRBV10-3|-|-|TRBJ1-2
CAISDGTGANYGYTF
TGTGCCATCAGTGATGGGACGGGAGCTAACTATGGCTACACCTTC
>TRBV29-1|-|-|TRBJ1-1
CSARGTVQAFF
TGCAGCGCCCGAGGAACAGTGCAAGCTTTCTTT
>TRBV5-4|-|-|TRBJ1-4
CASSLLPGEKLFF
TGTGCCAGCAGCTTGTTGCCAGGTGAAAAACTGTTTTTT
>TRBV10-2|-|TRBD1|TRBJ2-7
CASSRDRGNEQYF
TGCGCCAGCAGCCGGGACAGGGGGAACGAGCAGTACTTC
>TRBV9|-|TRBD1|TRBJ2-7
CASSAGTGVDYEQYF
TGTGCCAGCAGCGCTGGGACAGGGGTAGACTACGAGCAGTACTTC
>TRBV3-1/TRBV3-2|-|-|TRBJ2-6
CASSVPRNSGANVLTF
TGTGCCAGCAGTGTCCCTAGGAACTCTGGGGCCAACGTCCTGACTTTC
>TRBV5-1|-|-|TRBJ1-2
CASGDAGNWFSSLYGYTF
TGCGCCAGCGGAGATGCGGGGAACTGGTTCAGTTCTCTCTATGGCTACACCTTC
>TRBV7-3|once|-|TRBJ2-1
CASSFSVRDEQFF
TGTGCCAGCAGCTTTTCAGTTAGGGATGAGCAGTTCTTC
>TRBV5-1|-|TRBD2|TRBJ2-1
CASSFEGAGRHNEQFF
TGCGCCAGCAGCTTCGAGGGAGCGGGACGTCACAATGAGCAGTTCTTC